The T cell receptor (beta chain) under discussion was sequenced for a study of cytotoxic CD8 clonotypes in ibrutinib-treated CLL. Turning to the study itself: Enrolment comprised around 11 relapsed/refractory and roughly 15 treatment-naive patients; approximately 18 were IGHV unmutated. Overall study results and limits: Measured clonality at baseline was greater than in age-matched healthy donors and tracked with circulating CD8+ T-cell counts. Treatment saw public clonotypes, which were uncommon, either contract or stay stable.

Concerning this clone itself: As yet, its antigen is unknown.

Sequencing was performed with immunoSEQ multiplex PCR; in TCRdb, only in-frame clones are kept and a portion is missing. The repertoire holds about 130,000 clones, 75% to 90% seen once, with around 2% in the top ten. The CDR3 runs to 17 residues. Germline values: CDR1 MNHEY, CDR2 SMNVEV (reference sequence). V was cut by 7 bases and J by 4 bases, with 25 bases left in between. The source material was PBMCs, sampled after 24 months of ibrutinib treatment. The chain is built from TRBV27 and TRBJ1-2; perhaps TRBD1 as D (5 bases). This clonotype originated in a human donor with chronic lymphocytic leukemia. CDR3 amino acids: CASTLRGTVGRPYGYTF. The CDR3 DNA reads TGTGCCAGCACTTTGAGGGGCACAGTGGGGAGGCCCTATGGCTACACCTTC.